The present T cell receptor beta chain was sequenced within a study of blood T cell repertoires in COVID-19. Study overall: From the United States, Italy and Spain came samples of acute and convalescent COVID-19.

This CDR3 is built from 14 residues. From germline, CDR1 is KGHDR and CDR2 SFDVKD. V dropped 5 bases and J dropped 6; count of bases not matched to a gene: 7. Assay: immunoSEQ multiplex PCR; the TCRdb copy retains only in-frame clones and omits some. The sample has 10,000 to 15,000 clones; more than 65% are singletons. The chain couples TRBV24-1 to TRBJ2-5, with TRBD2 matching over 8 bases. The receptor was derived from a man aged 55 to 70 with COVID-19, enrolled during active disease. The sequenced material came from peripheral blood. The CDR3 DNA follows: TGTGCCACCAGTGCAGCGGGAGATGTAAAGACCCAGTACTTC. Encoded protein: CATSAAGDVKTQYF.